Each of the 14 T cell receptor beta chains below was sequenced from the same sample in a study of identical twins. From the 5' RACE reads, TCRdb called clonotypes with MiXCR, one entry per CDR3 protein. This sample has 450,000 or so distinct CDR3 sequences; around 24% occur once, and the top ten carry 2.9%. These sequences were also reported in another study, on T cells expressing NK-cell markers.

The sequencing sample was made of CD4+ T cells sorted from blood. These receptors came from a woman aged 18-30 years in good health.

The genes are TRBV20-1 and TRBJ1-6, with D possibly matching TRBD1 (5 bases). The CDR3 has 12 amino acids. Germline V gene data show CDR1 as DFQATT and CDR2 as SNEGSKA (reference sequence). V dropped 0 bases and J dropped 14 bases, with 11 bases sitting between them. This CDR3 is CSARDRRTSLHF. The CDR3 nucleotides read TGCAGTGCTAGAGATCGGCGGACATCCCTCCACTTT.

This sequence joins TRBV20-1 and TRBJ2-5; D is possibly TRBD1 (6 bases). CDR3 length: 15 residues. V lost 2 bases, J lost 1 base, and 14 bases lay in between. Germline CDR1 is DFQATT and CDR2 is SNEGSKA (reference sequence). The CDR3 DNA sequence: TGCAGTGCTAGACTTCCCGGACAGCGCCAAGAGACCCAGTACTTC. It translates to CSARLPGQRQETQYF.

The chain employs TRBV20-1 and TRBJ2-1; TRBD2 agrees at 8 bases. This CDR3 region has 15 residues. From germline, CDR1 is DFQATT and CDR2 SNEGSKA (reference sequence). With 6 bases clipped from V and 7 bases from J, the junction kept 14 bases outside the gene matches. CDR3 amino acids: CSAPDLAGRGNEQFF. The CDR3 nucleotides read TGCAGTGCGCCCGACCTAGCGGGTAGGGGAAATGAGCAGTTCTTC.

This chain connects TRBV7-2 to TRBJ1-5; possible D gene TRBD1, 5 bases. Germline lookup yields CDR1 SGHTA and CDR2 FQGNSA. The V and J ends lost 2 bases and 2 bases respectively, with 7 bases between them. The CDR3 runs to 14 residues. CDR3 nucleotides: TGTGCCAGCAGCTTAAAAGGGGGCAATCAGCCCCAGCATTTT. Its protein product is CASSLKGGNQPQHF.

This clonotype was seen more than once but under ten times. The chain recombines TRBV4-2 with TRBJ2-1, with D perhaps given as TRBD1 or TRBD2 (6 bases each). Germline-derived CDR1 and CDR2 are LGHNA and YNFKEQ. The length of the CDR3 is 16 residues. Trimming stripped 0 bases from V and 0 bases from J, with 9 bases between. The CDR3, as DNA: TGTGCCAGCAGCCAAGATCCGGGGGCCTCCTACAATGAGCAGTTCTTC. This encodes CASSQDPGASYNEQFF.

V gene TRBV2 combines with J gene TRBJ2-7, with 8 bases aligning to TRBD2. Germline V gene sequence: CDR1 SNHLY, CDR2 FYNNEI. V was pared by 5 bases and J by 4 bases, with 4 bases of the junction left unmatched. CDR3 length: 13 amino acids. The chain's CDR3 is CASSTSGRYEQYF. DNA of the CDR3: TGTGCCAGCAGTACTAGCGGACGATACGAGCAGTACTTC.

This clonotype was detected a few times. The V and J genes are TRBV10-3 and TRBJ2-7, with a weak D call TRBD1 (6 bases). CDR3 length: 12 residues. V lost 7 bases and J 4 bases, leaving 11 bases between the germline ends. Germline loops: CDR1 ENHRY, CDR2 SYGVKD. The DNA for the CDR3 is TGTGCCATCAAGTCGCAGGGGTACGAGCAGTACTTC. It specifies CAIKSQGYEQYF.

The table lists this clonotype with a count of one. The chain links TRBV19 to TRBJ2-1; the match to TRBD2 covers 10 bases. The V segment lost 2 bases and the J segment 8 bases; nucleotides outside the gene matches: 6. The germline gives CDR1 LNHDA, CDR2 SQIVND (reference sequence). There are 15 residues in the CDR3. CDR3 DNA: TGTGCCAGTAGTATATCTAGCGGGAGATTCGATGAGCAGTTCTTC. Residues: CASSISSGRFDEQFF.

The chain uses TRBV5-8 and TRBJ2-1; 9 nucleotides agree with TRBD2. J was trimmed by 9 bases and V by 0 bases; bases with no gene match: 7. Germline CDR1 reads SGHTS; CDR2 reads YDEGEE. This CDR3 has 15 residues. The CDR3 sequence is CASSLDSGSFGEQFF. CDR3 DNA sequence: TGTGCCAGCAGCTTGGATAGCGGGAGCTTCGGTGAGCAGTTCTTC.

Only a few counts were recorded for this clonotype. The CDR3 sequence: CASSWGRSSYEQYF. CDR3 nucleotide sequence: TGTGCCAGCAGCTGGGGCAGGAGCTCCTACGAGCAGTACTTC. The rearrangement joins TRBV5-6 to TRBJ2-7; weak D call: TRBD1 (5 bases). Deletions cut 3 bases from V and 0 bases from J, with 10 bases between. Germline V gene lookup returns CDR1 SGHDT and CDR2 YYEEEE. The CDR3 is made up of 14 amino acids.

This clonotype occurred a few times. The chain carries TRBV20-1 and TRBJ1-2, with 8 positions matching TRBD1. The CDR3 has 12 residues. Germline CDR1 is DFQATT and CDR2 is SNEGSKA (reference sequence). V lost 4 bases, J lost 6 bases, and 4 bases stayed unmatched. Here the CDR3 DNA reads TGCAGTGCTACTGACAGGGGTGATGGCTACACCTTC. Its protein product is CSATDRGDGYTF.

The CDR3 nucleotides are TGCGCCAGCAGGGGGTCAGGGGATGGAGATACGCAGTATTTT. Translating gives CASRGSGDGDTQYF. This chain connects TRBV5-1 to TRBJ2-3, with a tentative D call TRBD1 (6 bases). The germline CDR1 and CDR2 sequences are SGHRS and YFSETQ. This CDR3 contains 14 residues. V was pared by 5 bases and J by 5 bases, with 15 bases between.

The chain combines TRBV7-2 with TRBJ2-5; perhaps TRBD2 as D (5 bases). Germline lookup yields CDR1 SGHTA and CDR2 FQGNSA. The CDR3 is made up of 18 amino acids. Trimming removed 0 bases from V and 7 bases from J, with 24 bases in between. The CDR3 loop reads CASSLAPSLGPLGRTQYF. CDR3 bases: TGTGCCAGCAGCTTAGCGCCGTCCCTAGGACCCCTTGGGAGGACCCAGTACTTC.

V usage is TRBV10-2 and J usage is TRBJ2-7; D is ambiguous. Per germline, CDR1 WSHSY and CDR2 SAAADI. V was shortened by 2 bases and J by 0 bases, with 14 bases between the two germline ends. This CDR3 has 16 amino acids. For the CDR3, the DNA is TGCGCCAGCAGTGAGCGGGTAGCCAGGAGCTCCTACGAGCAGTACTTC. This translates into CASSERVARSSYEQYF.